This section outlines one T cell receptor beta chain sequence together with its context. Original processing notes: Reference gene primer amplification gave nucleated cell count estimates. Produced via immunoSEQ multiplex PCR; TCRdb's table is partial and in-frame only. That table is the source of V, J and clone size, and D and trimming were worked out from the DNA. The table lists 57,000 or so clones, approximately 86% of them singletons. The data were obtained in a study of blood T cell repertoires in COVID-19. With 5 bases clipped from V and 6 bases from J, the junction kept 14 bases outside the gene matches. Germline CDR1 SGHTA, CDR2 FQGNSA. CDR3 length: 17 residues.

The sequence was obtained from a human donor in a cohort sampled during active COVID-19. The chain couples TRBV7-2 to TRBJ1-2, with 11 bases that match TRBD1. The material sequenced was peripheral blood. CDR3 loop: CASSPSWMDRGPHGYTF. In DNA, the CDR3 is TGTGCCAGCAGCCCCTCCTGGATGGACAGGGGGCCTCATGGCTACACCTTC.